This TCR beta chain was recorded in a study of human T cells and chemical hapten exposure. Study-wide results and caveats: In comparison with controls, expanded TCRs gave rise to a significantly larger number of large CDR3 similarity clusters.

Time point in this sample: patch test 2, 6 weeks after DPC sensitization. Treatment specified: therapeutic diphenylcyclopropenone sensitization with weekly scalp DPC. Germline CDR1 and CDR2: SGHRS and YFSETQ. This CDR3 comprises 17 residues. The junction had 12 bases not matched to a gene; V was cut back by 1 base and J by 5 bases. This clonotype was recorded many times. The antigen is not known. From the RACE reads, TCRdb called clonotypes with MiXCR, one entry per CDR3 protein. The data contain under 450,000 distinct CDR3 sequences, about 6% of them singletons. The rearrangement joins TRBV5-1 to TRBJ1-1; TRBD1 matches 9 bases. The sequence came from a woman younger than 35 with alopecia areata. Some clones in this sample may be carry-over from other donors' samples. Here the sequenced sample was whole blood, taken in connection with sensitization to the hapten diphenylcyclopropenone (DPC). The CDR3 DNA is TGCGCCAGCAGCTTGCTATCAACCGGGACAGGGATTACTGAAGCTTTCTTT. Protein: CASSLLSTGTGITEAFF.